This T cell receptor (beta chain) was documented in a study of T cell responses to AZD1222 COVID-19 vaccine. The V gene lost 2 bases and the J gene lost 6 bases, with 13 bases spanning the gap. Germline V gene sequence: CDR1 MNHEY, CDR2 SVGAGI. This CDR3 has 14 amino acids. Study-wide findings and caveats: Two AZD1222 doses significantly raised spike-specific TCR breadth and depth over controls. All repertoire sampling was performed exclusively after the peak T cell response.

Points on this clone: The antigen is not known.

Measured with immunoSEQ multiplex PCR; TCRdb has only the in-frame clones, and not every one. Counted here are roughly 100,000 clones, 88% occurring once; the ten biggest clones make up about 17%. The sequencing used peripheral blood, collected 28 days after the second AZD1222 dose. This sequence was found in an adult who received the AZD1222 COVID-19 vaccine. The genes are TRBV6-5 and TRBJ1-1; tentatively, D is TRBD1 (6 bases). CDR3 sequence: CASSYRQGRAEAFF. For the CDR3, the DNA is TGTGCCAGCAGTTACCGGCAGGGGAGGGCTGAAGCTTTCTTT.